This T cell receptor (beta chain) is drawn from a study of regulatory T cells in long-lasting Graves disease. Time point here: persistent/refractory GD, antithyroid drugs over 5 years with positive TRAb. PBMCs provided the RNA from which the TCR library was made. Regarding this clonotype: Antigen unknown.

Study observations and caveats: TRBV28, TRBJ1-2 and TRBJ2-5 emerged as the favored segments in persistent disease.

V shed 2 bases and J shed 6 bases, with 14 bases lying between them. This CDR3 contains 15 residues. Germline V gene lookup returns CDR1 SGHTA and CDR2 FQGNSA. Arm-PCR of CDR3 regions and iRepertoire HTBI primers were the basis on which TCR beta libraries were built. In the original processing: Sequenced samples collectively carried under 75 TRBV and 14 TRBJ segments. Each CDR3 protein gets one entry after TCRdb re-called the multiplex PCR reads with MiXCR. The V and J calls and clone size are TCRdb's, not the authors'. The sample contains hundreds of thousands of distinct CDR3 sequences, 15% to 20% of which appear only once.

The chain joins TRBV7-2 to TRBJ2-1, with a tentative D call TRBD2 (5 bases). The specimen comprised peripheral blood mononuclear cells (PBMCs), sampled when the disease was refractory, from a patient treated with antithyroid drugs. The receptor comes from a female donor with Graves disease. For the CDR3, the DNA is TGTGCCAGCAGCTTAATAACCACGGCGGGCAATGAGCAGTTCTTC. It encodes CASSLITTAGNEQFF.